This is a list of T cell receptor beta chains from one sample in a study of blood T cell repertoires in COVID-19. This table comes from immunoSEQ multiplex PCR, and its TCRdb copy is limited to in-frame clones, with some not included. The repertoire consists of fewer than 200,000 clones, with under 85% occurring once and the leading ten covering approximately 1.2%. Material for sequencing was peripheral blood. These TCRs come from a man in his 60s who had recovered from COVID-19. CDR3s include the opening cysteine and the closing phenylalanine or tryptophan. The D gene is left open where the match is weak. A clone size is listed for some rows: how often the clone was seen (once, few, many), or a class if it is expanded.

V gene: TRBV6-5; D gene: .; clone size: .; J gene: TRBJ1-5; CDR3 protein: CASSYSISGGWPQHF; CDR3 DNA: TGTGCCAGCAGTTACTCGATTTCGGGGGGCTGGCCCCAGCATTTT
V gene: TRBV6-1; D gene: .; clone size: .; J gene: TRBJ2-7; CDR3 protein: CASSENSLTTPEQYF; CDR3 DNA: TGTGCCAGCAGTGAAAACAGTTTAACAACTCCCGAGCAGTACTTC
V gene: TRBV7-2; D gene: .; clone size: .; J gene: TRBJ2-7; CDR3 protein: CASSANGGGHYEQYF; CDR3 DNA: TGTGCCAGCAGCGCGAATGGGGGGGGACACTACGAGCAGTACTTC
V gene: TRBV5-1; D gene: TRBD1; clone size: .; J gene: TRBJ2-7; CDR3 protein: CASSTLDRRKRYEQYF; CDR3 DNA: TGCGCCAGCAGCACCTTGGACAGGAGAAAACGATACGAGCAGTACTTC
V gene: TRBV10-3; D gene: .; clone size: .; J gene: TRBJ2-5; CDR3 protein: CAIRGEAGETQYF; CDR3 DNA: TGTGCCATCAGGGGGGAGGCCGGGGAGACCCAGTACTTC
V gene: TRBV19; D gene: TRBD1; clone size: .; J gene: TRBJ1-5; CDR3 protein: CASTRQGGNQPQHF; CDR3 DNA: TGTGCCAGTACTCGACAGGGGGGGAATCAGCCCCAGCATTTT
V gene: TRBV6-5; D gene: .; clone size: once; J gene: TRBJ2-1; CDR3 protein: CASSYGQGGWNEQFF; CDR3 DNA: TGTGCCAGCAGTTATGGACAGGGAGGGTGGAATGAGCAGTTCTTC
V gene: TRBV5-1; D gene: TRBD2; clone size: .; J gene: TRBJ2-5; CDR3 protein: CASSRWTSDETQYF; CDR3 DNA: TGCGCCAGCAGCCGCTGGACTAGCGACGAGACCCAGTACTTC
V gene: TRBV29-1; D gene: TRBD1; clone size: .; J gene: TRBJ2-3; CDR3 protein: CSVKAGTGQADTQYF; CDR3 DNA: TGCAGCGTCAAGGCGGGGACAGGCCAGGCAGATACGCAGTATTTT
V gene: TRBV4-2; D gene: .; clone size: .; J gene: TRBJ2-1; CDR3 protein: CASSQEGGGSDNEQFF; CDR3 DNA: TGTGCCAGCAGCCAGGAGGGAGGAGGATCCGACAATGAGCAGTTCTTC
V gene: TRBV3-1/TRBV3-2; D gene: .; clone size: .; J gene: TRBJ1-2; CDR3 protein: CASSQDPSGEAYGYTF; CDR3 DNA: TGTGCCAGCAGCCAAGATCCCTCGGGGGAAGCCTATGGCTACACCTTC
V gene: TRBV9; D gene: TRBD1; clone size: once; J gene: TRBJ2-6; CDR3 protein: CASSLLTGALAGANVLTF; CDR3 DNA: TGTGCCAGCAGCCTCTTGACAGGGGCCTTGGCTGGGGCCAACGTCCTGACTTTC
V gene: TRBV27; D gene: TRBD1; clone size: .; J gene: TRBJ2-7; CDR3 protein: CASSPTPGTATSYEQYF; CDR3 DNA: TGTGCCAGCAGTCCCACCCCCGGGACAGCAACTTCCTACGAGCAGTACTTC
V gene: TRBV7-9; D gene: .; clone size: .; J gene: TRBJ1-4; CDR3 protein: CASSPRSGHNEKLFF; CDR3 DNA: TGTGCCAGCAGCCCACGGTCAGGGCATAATGAAAAACTGTTTTTT
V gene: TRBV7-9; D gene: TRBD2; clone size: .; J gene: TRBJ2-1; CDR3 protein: CASSRTSGANNEQFF; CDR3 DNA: TGTGCCAGCAGCCGGACTAGCGGGGCTAACAATGAGCAGTTCTTC
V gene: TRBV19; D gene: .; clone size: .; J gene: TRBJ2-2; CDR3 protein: CASSPRNTGELFF; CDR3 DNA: TGTGCCAGTAGTCCCAGGAACACCGGGGAGCTGTTTTTT
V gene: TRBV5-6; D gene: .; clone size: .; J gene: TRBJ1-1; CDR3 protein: CASSPRLRNTEAFF; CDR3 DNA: TGTGCCAGCAGCCCTAGGCTCAGGAACACTGAAGCTTTCTTT
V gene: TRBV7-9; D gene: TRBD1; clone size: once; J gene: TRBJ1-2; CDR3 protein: CASSLAIGTTGGYSGYTF; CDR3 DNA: TGTGCCAGCAGCTTAGCAATTGGAACCACAGGGGGGTATAGTGGCTACACCTTC
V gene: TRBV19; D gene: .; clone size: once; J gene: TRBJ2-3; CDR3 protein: CASSIRGSGQDTQYF; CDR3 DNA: TGTGCCAGTAGTATAAGGGGAAGTGGACAAGATACGCAGTATTTT
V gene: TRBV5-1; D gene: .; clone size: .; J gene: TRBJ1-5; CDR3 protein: CASSLTGNSNQPQHF; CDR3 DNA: TGCGCCAGCAGCTTAACAGGGAATAGCAATCAGCCCCAGCATTTT
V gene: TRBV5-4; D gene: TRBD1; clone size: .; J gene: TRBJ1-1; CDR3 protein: CASRGQGGTEAFF; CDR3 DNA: TGTGCCAGCAGGGGACAGGGGGGCACTGAAGCTTTCTTT
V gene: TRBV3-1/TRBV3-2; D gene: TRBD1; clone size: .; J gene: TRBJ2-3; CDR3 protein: CASSQGTGGRRTDTQYF; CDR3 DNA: TGTGCCAGCAGCCAGGGGACAGGGGGCCGGAGGACAGATACGCAGTATTTT